Here is one TCR beta chain with its context. It was with 60 Vbeta and 13 Jbeta primers that the PCR ran. Profiled with immunoSEQ multiplex PCR; TCRdb holds only in-frame clones, not every one. The profile covers about 160,000 clones, with roughly 80% appearing a single time and under 2.5% taken by the ten largest. This sample was taken from a study of cytomegalovirus exposure and HLA in healthy donors. At sampling all donors were nominally healthy, likely with unrecorded immune exposures. From germline, CDR1 is SNHLY and CDR2 FYNNEI. V was shortened by 7 bases and J by 6 bases, with 15 bases between the two germline ends. The CDR3 is 13 residues long.

Material for sequencing was PBMCs. The sequence was collected from a man in his forties or fifties in good health and CMV-seropositive. J is TRBJ1-2 and V is TRBV2, with a tentative D call TRBD1 (6 bases). The CDR3 loop reads CASTKDRRDGYTF. CDR3 sequence (DNA): TGTGCCAGCACAAAAGACAGGCGAGATGGCTACACCTTC. The full variable domain, completed using reference TRBV2 and TRBJ1-2, is EPEVTQTPSHQVTQMGQEVILRCVPISNHLYFYWYRQILGQKVEFLVSFYNNEISEKSEIFDDQFSVERPDGSNFTLKIRSTKLEDSAMYFCASTKDRRDGYTFGSGTRLTVV.